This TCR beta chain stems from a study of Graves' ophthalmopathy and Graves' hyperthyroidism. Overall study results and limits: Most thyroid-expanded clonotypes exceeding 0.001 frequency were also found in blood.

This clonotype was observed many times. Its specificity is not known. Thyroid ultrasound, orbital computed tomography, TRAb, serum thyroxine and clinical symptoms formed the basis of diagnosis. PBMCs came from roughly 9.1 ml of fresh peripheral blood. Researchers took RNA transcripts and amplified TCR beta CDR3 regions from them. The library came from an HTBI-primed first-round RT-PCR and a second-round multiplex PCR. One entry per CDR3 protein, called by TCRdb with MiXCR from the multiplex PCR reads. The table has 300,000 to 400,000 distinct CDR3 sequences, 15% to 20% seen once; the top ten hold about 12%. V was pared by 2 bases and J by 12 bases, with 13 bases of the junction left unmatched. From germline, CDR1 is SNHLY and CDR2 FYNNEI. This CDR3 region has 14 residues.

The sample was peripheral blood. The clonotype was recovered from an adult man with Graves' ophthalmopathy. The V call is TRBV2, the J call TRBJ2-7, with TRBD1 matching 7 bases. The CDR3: CASSEIRDSSLGYF. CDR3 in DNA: TGTGCCAGCAGTGAAATTCGGGACAGCTCTTTGGGGTACTTC.